What follows are 17 T cell receptor beta chains derived from one specimen sequenced in a study of metastatic and nonmetastatic thyroid tumors. TCRdb called clones again from the PCR reads with MiXCR. The sample comprises 14,000 to 15,000 clones, around 3.6% of which are singletons, and 27% rests with the top ten. Patients were all untreated before their thyroid surgery. The sample taken for sequencing was tumor tissue. The receptors originated from a female donor with papillary thyroid cancer or a benign thyroid nodule (not recorded which). Some clones in this sample may be carry-over from other donors' samples.

The chain employs TRBV6-4 and TRBJ2-3; the match to TRBD2 covers 10 bases. The CDR3 spans 16 residues. Losses at the gene ends were 2 bases for V and 4 bases for J; bases not matched to a gene: 6. In germline, CDR1 is MRHNA, CDR2 SNTAGT. CDR3 bases: TGTGCCAGCAGTGACGGCGAAGCGGGAGGGGCAGATACGCAGTATTTT. Residues: CASSDGEAGGADTQYF.

This clone was detected a few times. The V and J genes are TRBV2 and TRBJ1-1, with no clear D. This CDR3 spans 13 amino acids. The germline CDR1 and CDR2 sequences are SNHLY and FYNNEI. V lost 1 base, J lost 3 bases, and 6 bases lay in between. The CDR3 DNA is TGTGCCAGCAGTGAAGAGACGGACACTGAAGCTTTCTTT. Translation gives CASSEETDTEAFF.

This clone was seen only a few times. The chain couples TRBV28 to TRBJ1-2; D gene ambiguous. The CDR3 sequence is 14 residues long. Germline CDR1 and CDR2: MDHEN and SYDVKM. Trimming took off 2 bases at V and 6 bases at J, with 13 bases between the two ends. In DNA, the CDR3 is TGTGCCAGCAGTTTACCCTCGGTCCTAAATGGCTACACCTTC. This sequence encodes CASSLPSVLNGYTF.

This clone was recorded a few times. V gene TRBV13 combines with J gene TRBJ2-5; tentative D call: TRBD1 (6 bases). This CDR3 has 14 amino acids. Trimming cost V 5 bases and J 4 bases, with 14 bases left between them. Germline V lookup: CDR1 PRHDT, CDR2 FYEKMQ (reference sequence). CDR3 amino acids: CASSTRTVRETQYF. CDR3 nucleotides: TGTGCCAGCAGCACCCGGACAGTGCGAGAGACCCAGTACTTC.

This rearrangement joins TRBV27 to TRBJ2-1; D might be TRBD1 or TRBD2, each matching 5 bases. The V gene's germline CDR1 is MNHEY and CDR2 SMNVEV (reference sequence). This CDR3 is built from 13 residues. Trimming left V 8 bases short and J 9 bases short, with 17 bases between. The CDR3 loop reads CASQRDESGEQFF. The CDR3 DNA reads as TGTGCCAGCCAACGGGACGAGTCCGGTGAGCAGTTCTTC.

The sample holds a few counts of this clone. The chain is built from TRBV6-4 and TRBJ2-2; D unclear. Trimming pared 8 bases from V and 8 bases from J, leaving 15 bases between. This CDR3 region has 13 residues. CDR1 is MRHNA and CDR2 is SNTAGT in the germline V gene. As DNA, the CDR3 is TGTGCCAGCGGGAACGAAGAGGCGGGGGAGCTGTTTTTT. This sequence encodes CASGNEEAGELFF.

This chain joins TRBV10-3 and TRBJ2-3, with 7 bases aligning to TRBD2. There are 15 residues in the CDR3. V lost 10 bases, J lost 1 base, and 11 bases stayed unmatched. The germline CDR1 and CDR2 sequences are ENHRY and SYGVKD. The DNA for the CDR3 is TGTGCCACCCAGCGGGGCAGGGAAGGCACAGATACGCAGTATTTT. Translation: CATQRGREGTDTQYF.

J is TRBJ2-7 and V is TRBV5-5; TRBD1 might be the D (5 bases). V lost 0 bases and J 6 bases, leaving 10 bases between the germline ends. This CDR3 region has 13 residues. Germline V gene lookup returns CDR1 SGHKS and CDR2 YYEKEE (reference sequence). CDR3 loop: CASSLGPQGEQYF. For the CDR3, the DNA is TGTGCCAGCAGCTTGGGACCCCAGGGCGAGCAGTACTTC.

This clone was counted a few times. The V and J genes are TRBV28 and TRBJ2-3; D is perhaps TRBD2 (7 bases). With 5 bases removed from V and 1 base from J, the gap between germline ends came to 16 bases. Germline V gives CDR1 MDHEN, CDR2 SYDVKM. The CDR3 extends over 16 amino acids. The CDR3 loop reads CASSMSGTRGTDTQYF. The CDR3 DNA follows: TGTGCCAGCAGTATGAGCGGGACAAGGGGCACAGATACGCAGTATTTT.

This clone was detected a few times. The rearrangement uses TRBV6-6 and TRBJ2-3; 7 bases align to TRBD2. The J segment lost 0 bases and the V segment lost 0 bases, leaving 6 bases of the junction unmatched. The CDR3 runs to 17 residues. CDR1 is MNHNY and CDR2 is SVGAGI in the germline V gene (reference sequence). The CDR3 region is CASSYSVVAGSTDTQYF. The CDR3 nucleotides read TGTGCCAGCAGTTACTCGGTGGTAGCGGGTAGCACAGATACGCAGTATTTT.

This clone was seen a handful of times. J is TRBJ2-6 and V is TRBV19, with TRBD1 identical over 10 bases. With V trimmed by 6 bases and J by 0 bases, 5 bases remained unmatched. Germline assignment: CDR1 LNHDA and CDR2 SQIVND (reference sequence). The CDR3 spans 17 residues. CDR3 nucleotides: TGTGCCAGTAGCGACAGGGGGCGTCACTCTGGGGCCAACGTCCTGACTTTC. This translates into CASSDRGRHSGANVLTF.

This clone was seen more than once but under ten times. V and J are TRBV20-1 and TRBJ2-7; 9 bases are shared with TRBD1. CDR3 size: 16 residues. Germline loops: CDR1 DFQATT, CDR2 SNEGSKA (reference sequence). The junction had 10 bases not matched to a gene; V was cut back by 2 bases and J by 2 bases. The DNA for the CDR3 is TGCAGTGCTAGAAATATCAGGACAGGGGATGCCTACGAGCAGTACTTC. Residues: CSARNIRTGDAYEQYF.

This clone was counted only a few times. The rearrangement joins TRBV4-3 to TRBJ2-5; D possibly corresponds to TRBD2 (6 bases). Trimming took off 0 bases at V and 4 bases at J, with 15 bases between the two ends. The CDR3 loop spans 16 amino acids. Germline V gene data show CDR1 as LGHNA and CDR2 as YSLEER. CDR3 bases: TGCGCCAGCAGCCAAGACCTCGGCGGGATTGGAGAGACCCAGTACTTC. This gives the protein CASSQDLGGIGETQYF.

This clone was recorded at least ten times. V is TRBV5-4 and J is TRBJ1-1; D gene unclear. The CDR3 length is 13 residues. V was shortened by 3 bases and J by 3 bases, with 9 bases between the two germline ends. Germline CDR1 reads SGHNT; CDR2 reads YYREEE (reference sequence). CDR3 region: CASSSWVDTEAFF. CDR3 bases: TGTGCCAGCAGCTCTTGGGTCGACACTGAAGCTTTCTTT.

The chain employs TRBV18 and TRBJ2-1; 7 bases agree with TRBD2. CDR1 is KGHSH, CDR2 LQKENI, per germline. The CDR3 is 13 residues long. Trimming at V came to 1 base and at J to 9 bases, leaving 3 bases not matched to a gene. CDR3 sequence reads: CASSPRTSVEQFF. The CDR3 DNA follows: TGTGCCAGCTCACCACGTACTAGCGTTGAGCAGTTCTTC.

The rearrangement joins TRBV6-2 or TRBV6-3 to TRBJ1-6; D is unresolved. Between the trimmed V and J ends, which lost 5 bases and 10 bases, there was a span of 18 bases. Germline V lookup: CDR1 MNHEY, CDR2 SVGEGT. The CDR3 extends over 15 amino acids. CDR3 loop: CASSASGSRWSPLHF. DNA for the CDR3: TGTGCCAGCAGTGCCTCGGGGAGCCGTTGGTCACCCCTCCACTTT.

This clone has just a few counts. The rearrangement uses TRBV6-1 and TRBJ2-7, with D tentatively TRBD1 (6 bases). The CDR3 contains 15 residues. The V end was cut by 6 bases, the J end by 2 bases, with 17 bases between. CDR1 and CDR2 (germline): MNHNS, SASEGT. This CDR3 is CASRTHDRLPYEQYF. The CDR3, as DNA: TGTGCCAGCAGGACACACGACAGGCTCCCCTACGAGCAGTACTTC.